The rows below give T cell receptor beta chains drawn from one sample of a study of cytomegalovirus exposure and HLA in healthy donors. Some clones are missing from TCRdb's copy, which holds only in-frame ones; the method was immunoSEQ multiplex PCR. In the table there are fewer than 200,000 clones, roughly 80% of which are singletons. The sequencing sample was made of PBMCs. The receptor source for this set is a man between 18 and 35 years old in good health and CMV-seropositive. Both conserved end residues are part of each CDR3. D genes are given only for firm matches. The size entry is marked missing in some rows and otherwise reads once, few, many or a size class.

CDR3aa: CASSPGVFQPQHF
CDR3nt: TGTGCCAGCAGCCCGGGGGTATTCCAGCCCCAGCATTTT
abundance: -
v_gene: TRBV7-8
j_gene: TRBJ1-5
d_gene: -

CDR3aa: CASSLDPGYEQYF
CDR3nt: TGTGCCAGCAGCTTAGATCCGGGTTACGAGCAGTACTTC
abundance: -
v_gene: TRBV7-9
j_gene: TRBJ2-7
d_gene: -

CDR3aa: CASTAEHNEQFF
CDR3nt: TGTGCCAGCACAGCGGAACACAATGAGCAGTTCTTC
abundance: -
v_gene: TRBV7-9
j_gene: TRBJ2-1
d_gene: -

CDR3aa: CASSTPRQAFTDTQYF
CDR3nt: TGTGCCAGCAGTACTCCACGGCAGGCATTCACAGATACGCAGTATTTT
abundance: few
v_gene: TRBV27
j_gene: TRBJ2-3
d_gene: -

CDR3aa: CSSSLGTARLNEQFF
CDR3nt: TGTTCCAGCAGCTTGGGGACAGCTAGGCTCAATGAGCAGTTCTTC
abundance: few
v_gene: TRBV7-9
j_gene: TRBJ2-1
d_gene: TRBD1

CDR3aa: CATSSNRAYQETQYF
CDR3nt: TGTGCCACCAGCAGCAACAGGGCGTACCAAGAGACCCAGTACTTC
abundance: -
v_gene: TRBV15
j_gene: TRBJ2-5
d_gene: -

CDR3aa: CATSRAGTGIAKNIQYF
CDR3nt: TGTGCCACCAGCAGAGCCGGGACAGGGATAGCCAAAAACATTCAGTACTTC
abundance: few
v_gene: TRBV15
j_gene: TRBJ2-4
d_gene: TRBD1

CDR3aa: CASSSTGQGYEQYF
CDR3nt: TGTGCCAGCAGCTCGACGGGACAGGGCTACGAGCAGTACTTC
abundance: -
v_gene: TRBV7-2
j_gene: TRBJ2-7
d_gene: TRBD1

CDR3aa: CASSRDGGSYF
CDR3nt: TGTGCCAGCTCCCGAGATGGCGGGTCATACTTC
abundance: -
v_gene: TRBV28
j_gene: TRBJ2-7
d_gene: -

CDR3aa: CASRPMTGELFF
CDR3nt: TGTGCCTCCCGTCCTATGACCGGGGAGCTGTTTTTT
abundance: few
v_gene: TRBV30
j_gene: TRBJ2-2
d_gene: -

CDR3aa: CASSTDRDTEKLFF
CDR3nt: TGTGCCAGCAGTACGGACCGGGACACTGAAAAACTGTTTTTT
abundance: few
v_gene: TRBV13
j_gene: TRBJ1-4
d_gene: -